One TCR beta chain is described in this entry. Within the sample, other DNA sequences also encode this same CDR3. Per the original methods: Estimated nucleated cell counts came from reference gene primer amplification. The assay was immunoSEQ multiplex PCR, and TCRdb's table has in-frame clones only and misses some. V and J calls and clone size follow that table, whereas D and trimming were derived from the DNA. The table shows around 200,000 clones, with 65% to 85% occurring only once. The sample originates from a study of blood T cell repertoires in COVID-19. Study-level background: Italy, Spain and the United States were the sources of the convalescent and acute COVID-19 samples. T cells, B-cell-depleted T cells, or PBMCs provided the cDNA or gDNA that served as material.

CDR1 is MNHEY, CDR2 SVGAGI, per germline. V lost 6 bases and J lost 0, with 12 bases in between. The CDR3 is 15 amino acids. V gene TRBV6-5 combines with J gene TRBJ1-5, with D tentatively TRBD1 (6 bases). Material: peripheral blood. This receptor was obtained from a man aged 40-55 years with active or convalescent COVID-19. The CDR3 here is CASRPGQYSNQPQHF. The CDR3 DNA reads as TGTGCCAGCAGGCCAGGACAGTATAGCAATCAGCCCCAGCATTTT.